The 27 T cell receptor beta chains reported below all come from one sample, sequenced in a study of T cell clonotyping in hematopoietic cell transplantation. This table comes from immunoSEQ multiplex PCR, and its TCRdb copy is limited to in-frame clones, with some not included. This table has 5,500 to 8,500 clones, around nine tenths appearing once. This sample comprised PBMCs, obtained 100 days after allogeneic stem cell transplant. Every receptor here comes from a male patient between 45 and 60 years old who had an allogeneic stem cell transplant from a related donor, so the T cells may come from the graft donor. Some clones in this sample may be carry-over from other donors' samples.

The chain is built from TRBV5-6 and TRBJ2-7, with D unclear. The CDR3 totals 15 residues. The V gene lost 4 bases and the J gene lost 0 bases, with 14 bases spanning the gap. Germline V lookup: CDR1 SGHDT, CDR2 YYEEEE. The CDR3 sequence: CASSPTRPNSYEQYF. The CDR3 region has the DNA TGTGCCAGCAGCCCGACCCGACCGAACTCCTACGAGCAGTACTTC.

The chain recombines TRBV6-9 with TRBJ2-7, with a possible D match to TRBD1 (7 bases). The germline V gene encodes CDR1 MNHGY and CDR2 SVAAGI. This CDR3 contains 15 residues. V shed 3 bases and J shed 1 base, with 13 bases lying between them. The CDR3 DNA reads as TGTGCCAGCAGTTACGAGGCAGGGGGGTCCTACGAGCAGTACTTC. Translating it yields CASSYEAGGSYEQYF.

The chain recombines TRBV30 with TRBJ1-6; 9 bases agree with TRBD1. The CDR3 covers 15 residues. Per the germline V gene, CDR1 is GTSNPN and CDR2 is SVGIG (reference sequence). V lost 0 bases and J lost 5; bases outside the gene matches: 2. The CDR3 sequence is CAWSVQGAHNSPLHF. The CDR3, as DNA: TGTGCCTGGAGTGTACAGGGGGCTCATAATTCACCCCTCCACTTT.

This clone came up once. CDR3 DNA sequence: TGTGCCAGCATCATTGTGCTAGCGGGGGATGAGCAGTTCTTC. This sequence encodes CASIIVLAGDEQFF. This rearrangement joins TRBV6-1 to TRBJ2-1, with 10 bases matching TRBD2. The V gene's germline CDR1 is MNHNS and CDR2 SASEGT. The CDR3 covers 14 residues. With V trimmed by 7 bases and J by 8 bases, 8 bases remained unmatched.

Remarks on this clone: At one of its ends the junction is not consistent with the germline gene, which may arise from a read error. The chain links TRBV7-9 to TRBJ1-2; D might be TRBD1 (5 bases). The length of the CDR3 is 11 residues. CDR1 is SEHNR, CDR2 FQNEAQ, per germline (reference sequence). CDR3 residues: CASSLMRGASF. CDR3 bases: TGTGCCAGCAGCTTGATGCGGGGCGCCTCTTTC.

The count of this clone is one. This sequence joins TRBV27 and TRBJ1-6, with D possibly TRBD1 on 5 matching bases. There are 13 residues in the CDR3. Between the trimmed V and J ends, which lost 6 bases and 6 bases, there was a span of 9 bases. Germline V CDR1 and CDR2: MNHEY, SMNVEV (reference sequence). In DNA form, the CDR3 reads TGTGCCAGCAGCGGGGGGACTAATTCACCCCTCCACTTT. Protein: CASSGGTNSPLHF.

CDR3 nucleotides: TGTGCCAGCAGCTTCCGACCGAGGGAGCAGTACTTC. It yields the protein CASSFRPREQYF. The rearrangement links TRBV7-9 to TRBJ2-7; D is unclear. The CDR3 consists of 12 residues. V dropped 3 bases and J dropped 7 bases, with 10 bases sitting between them. Germline lookup yields CDR1 SEHNR and CDR2 FQNEAQ (reference sequence).

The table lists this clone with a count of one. CDR3 sequence (DNA): TGTGCCAGCCGACGTGTAGGGGGGTCACCCCTCCACTTT. It is translated as CASRRVGGSPLHF. The chain employs TRBV2 and TRBJ1-6; possibly TRBD1 for D (6 bases). V was trimmed by 8 bases and J by 10 bases, leaving 15 bases between them. The germline V gene has CDR1 SNHLY and CDR2 FYNNEI. The CDR3 runs 13 residues.

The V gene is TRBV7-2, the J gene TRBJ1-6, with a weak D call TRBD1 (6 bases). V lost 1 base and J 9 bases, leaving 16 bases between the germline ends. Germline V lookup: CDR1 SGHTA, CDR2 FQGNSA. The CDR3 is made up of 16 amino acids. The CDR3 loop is CASSLDILQGTSPLHF. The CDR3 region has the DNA TGTGCCAGCAGCTTAGACATTCTACAGGGAACTTCACCCCTCCACTTT. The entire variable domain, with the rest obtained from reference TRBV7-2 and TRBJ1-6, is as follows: GAGVSQSPSNKVTEKGKDVELRCDPISGHTALYWYRQSLGQGLEFLIYFQGNSAPDKSGLPSDRFSAERTGGSVSTLTIQRTQQEDSAVYLCASSLDILQGTSPLHFGNGTRLTVT.

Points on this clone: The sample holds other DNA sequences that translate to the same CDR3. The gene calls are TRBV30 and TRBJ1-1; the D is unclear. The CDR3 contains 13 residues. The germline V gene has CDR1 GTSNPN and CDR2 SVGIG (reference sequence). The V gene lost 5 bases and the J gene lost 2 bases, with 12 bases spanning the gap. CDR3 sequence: CAWSLSPNTEAFF. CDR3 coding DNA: TGTGCCTGGTCTCTTAGCCCAAACACTGAAGCTTTCTTT. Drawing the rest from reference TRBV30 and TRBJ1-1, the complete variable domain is SQTIHQWPATLVQPVGSPLSLECTVEGTSNPNLYWYRQAAGRGLQLLFYSVGIGQISSEVPQNLSASRPQDRQFILSSKKLLLSDSGFYLCAWSLSPNTEAFFGQGTRLTVV.

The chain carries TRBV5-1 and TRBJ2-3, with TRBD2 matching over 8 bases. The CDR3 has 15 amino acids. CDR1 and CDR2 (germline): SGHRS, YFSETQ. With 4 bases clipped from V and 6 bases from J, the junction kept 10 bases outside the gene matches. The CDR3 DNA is TGCGCCAGCAGCCTTAGCGGGGCCACGACGGATACGCAGTATTTT. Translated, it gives CASSLSGATTDTQYF.

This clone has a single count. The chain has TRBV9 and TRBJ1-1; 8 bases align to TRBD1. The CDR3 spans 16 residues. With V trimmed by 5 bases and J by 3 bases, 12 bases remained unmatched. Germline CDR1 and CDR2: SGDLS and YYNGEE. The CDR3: CASSVGDRGGDTEAFF. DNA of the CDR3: TGTGCCAGCAGTGTGGGAGACAGGGGTGGGGACACTGAAGCTTTCTTT.

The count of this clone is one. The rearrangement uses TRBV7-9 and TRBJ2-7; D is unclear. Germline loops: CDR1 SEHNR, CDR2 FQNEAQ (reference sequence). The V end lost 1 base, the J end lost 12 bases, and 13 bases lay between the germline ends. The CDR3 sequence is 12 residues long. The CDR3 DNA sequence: TGTGCCAGCAGCTTAGGAGAGGCCTCAGCGTACTTC. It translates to CASSLGEASAYF.

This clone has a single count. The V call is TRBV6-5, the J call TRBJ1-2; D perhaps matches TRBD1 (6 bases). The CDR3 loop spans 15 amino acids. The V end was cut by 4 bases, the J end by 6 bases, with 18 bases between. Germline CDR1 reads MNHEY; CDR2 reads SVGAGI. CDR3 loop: CASSSAGTSAHGYTF. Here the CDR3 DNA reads TGTGCCAGCAGTTCCGCCGGGACAAGTGCTCATGGCTACACCTTC.

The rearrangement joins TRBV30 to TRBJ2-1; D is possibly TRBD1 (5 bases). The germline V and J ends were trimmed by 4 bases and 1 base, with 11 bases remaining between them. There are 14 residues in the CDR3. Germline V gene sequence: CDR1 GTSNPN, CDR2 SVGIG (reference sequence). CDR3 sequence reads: CAWIPTASYNEQFF. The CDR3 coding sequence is TGTGCCTGGATCCCGACAGCTTCCTACAATGAGCAGTTCTTC.

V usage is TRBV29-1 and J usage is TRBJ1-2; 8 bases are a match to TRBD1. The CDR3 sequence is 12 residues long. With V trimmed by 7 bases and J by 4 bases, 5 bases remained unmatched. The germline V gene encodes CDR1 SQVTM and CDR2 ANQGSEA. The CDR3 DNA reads TGCAGCGCTCAGGGGGCTGGCTATGGCTACACCTTC. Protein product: CSAQGAGYGYTF.

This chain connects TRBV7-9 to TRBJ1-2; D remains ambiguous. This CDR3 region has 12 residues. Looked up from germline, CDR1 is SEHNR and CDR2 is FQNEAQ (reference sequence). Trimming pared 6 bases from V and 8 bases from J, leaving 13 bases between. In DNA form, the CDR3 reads TGTGCCAGCAGTGCCAGCGGATCCGGCTACACCTTC. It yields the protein CASSASGSGYTF. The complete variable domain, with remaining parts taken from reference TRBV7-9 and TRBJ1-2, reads DTGVSQNPRHKITKRGQNVTFRCDPISEHNRLYWYRQTLGQGPEFLTYFQNEAQLEKSRLLSDRFSAERPKGSFSTLEIQRTEQGDSAMYLCASSASGSGYTFGSGTRLTVV.

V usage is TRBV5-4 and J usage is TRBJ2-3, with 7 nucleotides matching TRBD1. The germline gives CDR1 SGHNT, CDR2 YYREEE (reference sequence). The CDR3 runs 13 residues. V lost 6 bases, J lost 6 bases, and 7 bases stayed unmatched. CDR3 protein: CASTPTGEDTQYF. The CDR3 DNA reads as TGTGCCAGCACCCCTACAGGGGAGGATACGCAGTATTTT.

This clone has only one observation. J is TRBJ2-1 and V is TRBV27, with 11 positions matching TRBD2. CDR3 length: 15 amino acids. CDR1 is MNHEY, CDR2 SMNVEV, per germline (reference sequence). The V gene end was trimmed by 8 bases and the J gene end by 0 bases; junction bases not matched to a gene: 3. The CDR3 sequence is CASCSGRVSYNEQFF. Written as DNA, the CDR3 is TGTGCCAGCTGTAGCGGGAGGGTCTCCTACAATGAGCAGTTCTTC.

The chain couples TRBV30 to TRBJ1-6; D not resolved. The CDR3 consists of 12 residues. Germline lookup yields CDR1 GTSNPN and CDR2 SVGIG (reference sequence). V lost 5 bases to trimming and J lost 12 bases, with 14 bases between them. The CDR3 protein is CAWRREVGPLHF. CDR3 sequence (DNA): TGTGCCTGGCGTCGGGAGGTTGGACCCCTCCACTTT.

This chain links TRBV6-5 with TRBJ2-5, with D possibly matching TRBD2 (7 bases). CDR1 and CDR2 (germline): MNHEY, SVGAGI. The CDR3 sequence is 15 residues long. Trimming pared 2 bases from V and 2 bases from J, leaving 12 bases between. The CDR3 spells CASSYGGALQETQYF. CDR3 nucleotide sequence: TGTGCCAGCAGTTACGGGGGGGCCCTACAAGAGACCCAGTACTTC.

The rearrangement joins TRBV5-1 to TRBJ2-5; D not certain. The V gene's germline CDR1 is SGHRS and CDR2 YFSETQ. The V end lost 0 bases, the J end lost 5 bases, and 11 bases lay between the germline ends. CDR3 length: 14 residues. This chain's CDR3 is CASSLVSEGETQYF. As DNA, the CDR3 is TGCGCCAGCAGCTTGGTTTCCGAAGGGGAGACCCAGTACTTC.

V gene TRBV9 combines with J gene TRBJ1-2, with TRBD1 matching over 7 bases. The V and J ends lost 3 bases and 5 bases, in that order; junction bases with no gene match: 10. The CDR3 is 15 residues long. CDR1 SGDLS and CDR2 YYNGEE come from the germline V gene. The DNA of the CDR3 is TGTGCCAGCAGCGCCAACCGGGACAGATGGTATGGCTACACCTTC. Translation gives CASSANRDRWYGYTF.

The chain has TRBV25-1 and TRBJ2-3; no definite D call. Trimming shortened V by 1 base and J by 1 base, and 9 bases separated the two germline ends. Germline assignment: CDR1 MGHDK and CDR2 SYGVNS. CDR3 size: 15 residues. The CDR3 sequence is CASSESVARTDTQYF. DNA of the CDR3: TGTGCCAGCAGTGAATCGGTGGCCCGCACAGATACGCAGTATTTT.

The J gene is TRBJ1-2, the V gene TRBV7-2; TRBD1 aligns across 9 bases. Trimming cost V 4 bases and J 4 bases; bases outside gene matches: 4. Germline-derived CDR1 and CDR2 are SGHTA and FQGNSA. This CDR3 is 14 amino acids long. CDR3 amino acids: CASSYTGGLYGYTF. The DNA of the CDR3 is TGTGCCAGCAGCTATACAGGGGGCCTCTATGGCTACACCTTC. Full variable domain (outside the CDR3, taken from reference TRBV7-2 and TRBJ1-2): GAGVSQSPSNKVTEKGKDVELRCDPISGHTALYWYRQSLGQGLEFLIYFQGNSAPDKSGLPSDRFSAERTGGSVSTLTIQRTQQEDSAVYLCASSYTGGLYGYTFGSGTRLTVV.

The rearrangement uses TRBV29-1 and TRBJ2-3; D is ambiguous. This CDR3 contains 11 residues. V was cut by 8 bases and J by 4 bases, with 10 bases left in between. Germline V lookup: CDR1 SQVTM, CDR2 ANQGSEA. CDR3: CSHKLADTQYF. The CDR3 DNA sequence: TGCAGCCACAAATTGGCAGATACGCAGTATTTT.

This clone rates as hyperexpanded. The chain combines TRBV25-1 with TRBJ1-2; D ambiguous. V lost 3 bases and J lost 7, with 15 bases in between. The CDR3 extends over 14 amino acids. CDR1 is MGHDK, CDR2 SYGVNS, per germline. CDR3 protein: CASSELGSVFGYTF. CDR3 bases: TGTGCCAGCAGTGAGCTCGGGTCGGTATTTGGCTACACCTTC.